A selection of T cell receptor beta chains follows, all from one sample in a study of T-cell reconstitution after alpha-beta-depleted transplantation in children. One entry per CDR3 protein results from TCRdb running MiXCR on the PCR reads. In the table there are about 500,000 distinct CDR3 sequences, around 10% of which are singletons. The input for sequencing was PBMCs, mostly from graft donor cells, taken 180 days after TCRalphabeta/CD19-depleted stem cell transplant. These receptors came from a female patient aged 2-9 years who had a stem cell transplant for aplastic anemia, so the T cells may come from the graft donor. The CDR3 runs from the conserved cysteine through the conserved F or W. The D gene is left open where the match is weak. A clone size is listed for some rows: how often the clone was seen (once, few, many), or a class if it is expanded.

V gene: TRBV28
clone size: few
J gene: TRBJ2-3
D gene: TRBD2
CDR3 DNA: TGTGCCAGCAGTCACGGACTAGCGGGAGAGAGCACAGATACGCAGTATTTT
CDR3 protein: CASSHGLAGESTDTQYF

V gene: TRBV5-1
clone size: few
J gene: TRBJ2-1
D gene: TRBD1
CDR3 DNA: TGCGCCAGCAGCGCCGGACAGGGGTACAATGAGCAGTTCTTC
CDR3 protein: CASSAGQGYNEQFF

V gene: TRBV29-1
clone size: once
J gene: TRBJ2-4
D gene: .
CDR3 DNA: TGCAGCGTTGGGGGTGGATCGGCCAAAAACATTCAGTACTTC
CDR3 protein: CSVGGGSAKNIQYF

V gene: TRBV13
clone size: few
J gene: TRBJ1-2
D gene: TRBD1
CDR3 DNA: TGTGCCAGCAGCTTATCGGACCCGGACAGGGTATATGGCTACACCTTC
CDR3 protein: CASSLSDPDRVYGYTF

V gene: TRBV27
clone size: few
J gene: TRBJ1-6
D gene: TRBD1
CDR3 DNA: TGTGCCAGCAGTCTGGCCGGACAGGGGCGTTCACCCCTCCACTTT
CDR3 protein: CASSLAGQGRSPLHF

V gene: TRBV11-2
clone size: many
J gene: TRBJ2-2
D gene: TRBD1
CDR3 DNA: TGTGCCAGCAGCTTAAGGGGGCGAAGAACCGGGGAGCTGTTTTTT
CDR3 protein: CASSLRGRRTGELFF

V gene: TRBV16
clone size: few
J gene: TRBJ1-5
D gene: .
CDR3 DNA: TGTGCCAGCAGCCAAAGTTCGGGACAAAATCAGCCCCAGCATTTT
CDR3 protein: CASSQSSGQNQPQHF

V gene: TRBV5-1
clone size: many
J gene: TRBJ2-1
D gene: .
CDR3 DNA: TGCGCCAGCAGACCCAGCTCCTACAATGAGCAGTTCTTC
CDR3 protein: CASRPSSYNEQFF

V gene: TRBV6-1
clone size: few
J gene: TRBJ2-1
D gene: TRBD2
CDR3 DNA: TGTGCCAGCAGTGAAAGGGCGGGGGGCTACAATGAGCAGTTCTTC
CDR3 protein: CASSERAGGYNEQFF

V gene: TRBV6-2/TRBV6-3
clone size: few
J gene: TRBJ1-5
D gene: TRBD1
CDR3 DNA: TGTGCCAGCAGTTCCGGACAGGGTGTTTTTAGCAATCAGCCCCAGCATTTT
CDR3 protein: CASSSGQGVFSNQPQHF

V gene: TRBV29-1
clone size: many
J gene: TRBJ2-7
D gene: TRBD1
CDR3 DNA: TGCAGCGTCCTGGACAGGGGAAGCTCCTACGAGCAGTACTTC
CDR3 protein: CSVLDRGSSYEQYF

V gene: TRBV7-3
clone size: .
J gene: TRBJ2-1
D gene: .
CDR3 DNA: TGTGCCAGCAGCTTTGTCGCAGGTGAGCAGTTCTTC
CDR3 protein: CASSFVAGEQFF

V gene: TRBV29-1
clone size: many
J gene: TRBJ2-1
D gene: TRBD2
CDR3 DNA: TGCAGCGCTTGTAGCGGGAGGGCCCCCTACAATGAGCAGTTCTTC
CDR3 protein: CSACSGRAPYNEQFF

V gene: TRBV29-1
clone size: .
J gene: TRBJ2-3
D gene: TRBD2
CDR3 DNA: TGCAGCGTTGCGGGACTAGCGGGAGCGACAGATACGCAGTATTTT
CDR3 protein: CSVAGLAGATDTQYF

V gene: TRBV3-1
clone size: few
J gene: TRBJ2-1
D gene: .
CDR3 DNA: TGTGCCAGCAGCCAACCAGGGACCAATTTATACAATGAGCAGTTCTTC
CDR3 protein: CASSQPGTNLYNEQFF

V gene: TRBV6-2/TRBV6-3
clone size: .
J gene: TRBJ2-7
D gene: .
CDR3 DNA: TGTGCCAGCAGTTACGAGGGCCTTTCCTACGAGCAGTACTTC
CDR3 protein: CASSYEGLSYEQYF

V gene: TRBV12-3/TRBV12-4
clone size: many
J gene: TRBJ1-5
D gene: .
CDR3 DNA: TGTGCCAGCAGTTTTAGGCCTAATCAGCCCCAGCATTTT
CDR3 protein: CASSFRPNQPQHF

V gene: TRBV7-9
clone size: .
J gene: TRBJ2-2
D gene: .
CDR3 DNA: TGTGCCAGCAGCGGGACCGGGGACCTGTTTTTT
CDR3 protein: CASSGTGDLFF

V gene: TRBV7-2
clone size: .
J gene: TRBJ1-1
D gene: TRBD1
CDR3 DNA: TGTGCCAGCAGCTTAGGGAACCGGGACAGGGCTCGTACTGAAGCTTTCTTT
CDR3 protein: CASSLGNRDRARTEAFF

V gene: TRBV28
clone size: many
J gene: TRBJ2-7
D gene: .
CDR3 DNA: TGTGCCAGCACGAGTAGGGGTACCTCCTACGAGCAGTACTTC
CDR3 protein: CASTSRGTSYEQYF

V gene: TRBV7-9
clone size: few
J gene: TRBJ2-1
D gene: .
CDR3 DNA: TGTGCCAGCAGCTTAAGCACCTCCTACAATGAGCAGTTCTTC
CDR3 protein: CASSLSTSYNEQFF

V gene: TRBV7-2
clone size: few
J gene: TRBJ1-5
D gene: .
CDR3 DNA: TGTGCCAGCAGCTTAGCAGGGTTTAGCAATCAGCCCCAGCATTTT
CDR3 protein: CASSLAGFSNQPQHF

V gene: TRBV28
clone size: few
J gene: TRBJ1-2
D gene: .
CDR3 DNA: TGTGCCAGCAGTTTAGGGAATTCTAACTATGGCTACACCTTC
CDR3 protein: CASSLGNSNYGYTF

V gene: TRBV12-3/TRBV12-4
clone size: .
J gene: TRBJ2-2
D gene: TRBD2
CDR3 DNA: TGTGCCAGCAGGGGGACTAGCGGGAGTCCCGGGGAGCTGTTTTTT
CDR3 protein: CASRGTSGSPGELFF

V gene: TRBV24-1
clone size: few
J gene: TRBJ2-1
D gene: .
CDR3 DNA: TGTGCCACCAGTGCTTTCATACCGGGACTGCTAAATGAGCAGTTCTTC
CDR3 protein: CATSAFIPGLLNEQFF